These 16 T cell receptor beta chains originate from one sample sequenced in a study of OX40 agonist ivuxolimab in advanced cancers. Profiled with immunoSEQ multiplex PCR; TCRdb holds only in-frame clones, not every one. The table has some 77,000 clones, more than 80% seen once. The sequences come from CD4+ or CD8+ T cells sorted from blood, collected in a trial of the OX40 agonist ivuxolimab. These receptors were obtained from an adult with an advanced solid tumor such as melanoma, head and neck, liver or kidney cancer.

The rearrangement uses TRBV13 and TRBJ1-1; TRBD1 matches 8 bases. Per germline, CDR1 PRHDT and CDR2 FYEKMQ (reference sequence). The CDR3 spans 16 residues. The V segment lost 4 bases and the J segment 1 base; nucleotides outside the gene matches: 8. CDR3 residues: CASSWPYRGGNTEAFF. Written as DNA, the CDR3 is TGTGCCAGCAGCTGGCCCTACAGGGGGGGGAACACTGAAGCTTTCTTT.

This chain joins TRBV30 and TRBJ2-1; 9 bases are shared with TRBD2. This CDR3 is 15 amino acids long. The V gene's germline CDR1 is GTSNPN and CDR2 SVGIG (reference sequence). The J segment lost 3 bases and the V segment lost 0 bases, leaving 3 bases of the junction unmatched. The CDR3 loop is CAWSVAGGFYNEQFF. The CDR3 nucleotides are TGTGCCTGGAGTGTCGCGGGGGGGTTCTACAATGAGCAGTTCTTC.

CDR3 coding DNA: TGTGCCACCAGCAGAGGGAGGACAGGGGGCGAGTCGGGTGGCTACACCTTC. Protein: CATSRGRTGGESGGYTF. The chain links TRBV15 to TRBJ1-2, with 11 bases lining up with TRBD1. This CDR3 spans 17 amino acids. V shed 1 base, J shed 7 bases, and the junction held 11 bases outside the gene matches. CDR1 LNHNV and CDR2 YYDKDF come from the germline V gene (reference sequence).

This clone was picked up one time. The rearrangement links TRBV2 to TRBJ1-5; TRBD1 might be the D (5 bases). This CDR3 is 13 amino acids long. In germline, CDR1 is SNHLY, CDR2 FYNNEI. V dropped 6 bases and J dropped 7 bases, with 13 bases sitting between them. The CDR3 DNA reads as TGTGCCAGCAGGGGTGAGAAGGGGCAGCCCCAGCATTTT. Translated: CASRGEKGQPQHF.

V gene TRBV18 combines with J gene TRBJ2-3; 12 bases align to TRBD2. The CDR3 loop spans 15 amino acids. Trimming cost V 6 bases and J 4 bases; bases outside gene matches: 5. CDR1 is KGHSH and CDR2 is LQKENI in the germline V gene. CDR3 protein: CASSPTSGSPDTQYF. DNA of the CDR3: TGTGCCAGCTCCCCGACTAGCGGGAGTCCAGATACGCAGTATTTT.

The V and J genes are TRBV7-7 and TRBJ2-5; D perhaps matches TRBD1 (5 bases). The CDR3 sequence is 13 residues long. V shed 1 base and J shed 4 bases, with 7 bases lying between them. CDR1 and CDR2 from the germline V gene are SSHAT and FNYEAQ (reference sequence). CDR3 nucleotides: TGTGCCAGCAGCTTAGGGGGCAGAGAGACCCAGTACTTC. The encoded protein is CASSLGGRETQYF.

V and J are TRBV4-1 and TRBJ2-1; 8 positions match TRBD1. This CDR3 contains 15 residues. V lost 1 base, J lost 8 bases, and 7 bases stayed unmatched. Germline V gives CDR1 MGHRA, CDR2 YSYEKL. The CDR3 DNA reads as TGCGCCAGCAGCCAAGTAGACAGGGGAGTTGATGAGCAGTTCTTC. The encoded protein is CASSQVDRGVDEQFF.

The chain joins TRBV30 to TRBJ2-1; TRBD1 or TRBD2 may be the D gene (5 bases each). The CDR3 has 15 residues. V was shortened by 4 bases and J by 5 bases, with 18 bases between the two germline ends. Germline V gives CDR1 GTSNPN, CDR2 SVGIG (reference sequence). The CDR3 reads CAWTLGTLLDNEQFF. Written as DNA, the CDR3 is TGTGCCTGGACTCTGGGGACCCTCCTCGACAATGAGCAGTTCTTC.

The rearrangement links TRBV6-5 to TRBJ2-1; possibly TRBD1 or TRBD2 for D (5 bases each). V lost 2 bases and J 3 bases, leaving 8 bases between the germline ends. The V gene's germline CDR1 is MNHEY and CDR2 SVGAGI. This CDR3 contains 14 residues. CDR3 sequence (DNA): TGTGCCAGCAGTTACGTTGGGGGCTACAATGAGCAGTTCTTC. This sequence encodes CASSYVGGYNEQFF.

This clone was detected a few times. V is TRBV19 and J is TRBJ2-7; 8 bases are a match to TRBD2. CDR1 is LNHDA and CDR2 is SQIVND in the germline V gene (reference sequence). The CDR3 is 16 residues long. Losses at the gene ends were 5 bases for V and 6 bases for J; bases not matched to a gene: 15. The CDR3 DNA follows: TGTGCCAGTAGTCGCCAATCCGGGACCGGGGGGGGCGAGCAGTACTTC. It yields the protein CASSRQSGTGGGEQYF.

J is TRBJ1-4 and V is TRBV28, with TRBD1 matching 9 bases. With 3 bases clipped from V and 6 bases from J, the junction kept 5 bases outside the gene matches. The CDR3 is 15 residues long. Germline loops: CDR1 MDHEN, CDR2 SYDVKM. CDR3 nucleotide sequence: TGTGCCAGCAGTTTGGGGGGACAGGGAGATGAAAAACTGTTTTTT. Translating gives CASSLGGQGDEKLFF.

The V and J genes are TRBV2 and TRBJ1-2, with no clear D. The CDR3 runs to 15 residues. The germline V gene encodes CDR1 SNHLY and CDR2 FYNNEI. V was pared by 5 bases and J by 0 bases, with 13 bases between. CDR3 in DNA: TGTGCCAGCAGTTCGAGACGGAAAGCTAACTATGGCTACACCTTC. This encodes CASSSRRKANYGYTF.

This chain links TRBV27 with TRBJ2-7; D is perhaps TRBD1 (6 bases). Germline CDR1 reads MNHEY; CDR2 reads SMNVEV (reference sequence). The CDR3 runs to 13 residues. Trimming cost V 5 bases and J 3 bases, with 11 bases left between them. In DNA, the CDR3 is TGTGCCAGCAGTGCCGACAGGAACTACGAGCAGTACTTC. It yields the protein CASSADRNYEQYF.

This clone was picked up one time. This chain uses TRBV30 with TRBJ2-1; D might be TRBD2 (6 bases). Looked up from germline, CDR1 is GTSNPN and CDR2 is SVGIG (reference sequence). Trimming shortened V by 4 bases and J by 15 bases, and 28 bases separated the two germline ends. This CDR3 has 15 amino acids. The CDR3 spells CAWTLPGVFKLGWFF. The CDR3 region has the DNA TGTGCCTGGACCCTCCCGGGGGTCTTCAAGCTGGGGTGGTTCTTC.

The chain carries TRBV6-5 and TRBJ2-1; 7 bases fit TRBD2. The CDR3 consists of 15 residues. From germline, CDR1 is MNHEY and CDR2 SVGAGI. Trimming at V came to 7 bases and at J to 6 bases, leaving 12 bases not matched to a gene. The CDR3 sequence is CASTAPGLGSNEQFF. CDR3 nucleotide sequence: TGTGCCAGCACCGCCCCCGGACTAGGGAGCAATGAGCAGTTCTTC.

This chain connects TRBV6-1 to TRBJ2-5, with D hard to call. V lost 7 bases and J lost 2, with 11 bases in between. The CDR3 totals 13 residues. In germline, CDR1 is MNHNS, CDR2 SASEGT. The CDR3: CASTRSSQETQYF. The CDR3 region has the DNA TGTGCCAGCACCCGAAGCTCACAAGAGACCCAGTACTTC.